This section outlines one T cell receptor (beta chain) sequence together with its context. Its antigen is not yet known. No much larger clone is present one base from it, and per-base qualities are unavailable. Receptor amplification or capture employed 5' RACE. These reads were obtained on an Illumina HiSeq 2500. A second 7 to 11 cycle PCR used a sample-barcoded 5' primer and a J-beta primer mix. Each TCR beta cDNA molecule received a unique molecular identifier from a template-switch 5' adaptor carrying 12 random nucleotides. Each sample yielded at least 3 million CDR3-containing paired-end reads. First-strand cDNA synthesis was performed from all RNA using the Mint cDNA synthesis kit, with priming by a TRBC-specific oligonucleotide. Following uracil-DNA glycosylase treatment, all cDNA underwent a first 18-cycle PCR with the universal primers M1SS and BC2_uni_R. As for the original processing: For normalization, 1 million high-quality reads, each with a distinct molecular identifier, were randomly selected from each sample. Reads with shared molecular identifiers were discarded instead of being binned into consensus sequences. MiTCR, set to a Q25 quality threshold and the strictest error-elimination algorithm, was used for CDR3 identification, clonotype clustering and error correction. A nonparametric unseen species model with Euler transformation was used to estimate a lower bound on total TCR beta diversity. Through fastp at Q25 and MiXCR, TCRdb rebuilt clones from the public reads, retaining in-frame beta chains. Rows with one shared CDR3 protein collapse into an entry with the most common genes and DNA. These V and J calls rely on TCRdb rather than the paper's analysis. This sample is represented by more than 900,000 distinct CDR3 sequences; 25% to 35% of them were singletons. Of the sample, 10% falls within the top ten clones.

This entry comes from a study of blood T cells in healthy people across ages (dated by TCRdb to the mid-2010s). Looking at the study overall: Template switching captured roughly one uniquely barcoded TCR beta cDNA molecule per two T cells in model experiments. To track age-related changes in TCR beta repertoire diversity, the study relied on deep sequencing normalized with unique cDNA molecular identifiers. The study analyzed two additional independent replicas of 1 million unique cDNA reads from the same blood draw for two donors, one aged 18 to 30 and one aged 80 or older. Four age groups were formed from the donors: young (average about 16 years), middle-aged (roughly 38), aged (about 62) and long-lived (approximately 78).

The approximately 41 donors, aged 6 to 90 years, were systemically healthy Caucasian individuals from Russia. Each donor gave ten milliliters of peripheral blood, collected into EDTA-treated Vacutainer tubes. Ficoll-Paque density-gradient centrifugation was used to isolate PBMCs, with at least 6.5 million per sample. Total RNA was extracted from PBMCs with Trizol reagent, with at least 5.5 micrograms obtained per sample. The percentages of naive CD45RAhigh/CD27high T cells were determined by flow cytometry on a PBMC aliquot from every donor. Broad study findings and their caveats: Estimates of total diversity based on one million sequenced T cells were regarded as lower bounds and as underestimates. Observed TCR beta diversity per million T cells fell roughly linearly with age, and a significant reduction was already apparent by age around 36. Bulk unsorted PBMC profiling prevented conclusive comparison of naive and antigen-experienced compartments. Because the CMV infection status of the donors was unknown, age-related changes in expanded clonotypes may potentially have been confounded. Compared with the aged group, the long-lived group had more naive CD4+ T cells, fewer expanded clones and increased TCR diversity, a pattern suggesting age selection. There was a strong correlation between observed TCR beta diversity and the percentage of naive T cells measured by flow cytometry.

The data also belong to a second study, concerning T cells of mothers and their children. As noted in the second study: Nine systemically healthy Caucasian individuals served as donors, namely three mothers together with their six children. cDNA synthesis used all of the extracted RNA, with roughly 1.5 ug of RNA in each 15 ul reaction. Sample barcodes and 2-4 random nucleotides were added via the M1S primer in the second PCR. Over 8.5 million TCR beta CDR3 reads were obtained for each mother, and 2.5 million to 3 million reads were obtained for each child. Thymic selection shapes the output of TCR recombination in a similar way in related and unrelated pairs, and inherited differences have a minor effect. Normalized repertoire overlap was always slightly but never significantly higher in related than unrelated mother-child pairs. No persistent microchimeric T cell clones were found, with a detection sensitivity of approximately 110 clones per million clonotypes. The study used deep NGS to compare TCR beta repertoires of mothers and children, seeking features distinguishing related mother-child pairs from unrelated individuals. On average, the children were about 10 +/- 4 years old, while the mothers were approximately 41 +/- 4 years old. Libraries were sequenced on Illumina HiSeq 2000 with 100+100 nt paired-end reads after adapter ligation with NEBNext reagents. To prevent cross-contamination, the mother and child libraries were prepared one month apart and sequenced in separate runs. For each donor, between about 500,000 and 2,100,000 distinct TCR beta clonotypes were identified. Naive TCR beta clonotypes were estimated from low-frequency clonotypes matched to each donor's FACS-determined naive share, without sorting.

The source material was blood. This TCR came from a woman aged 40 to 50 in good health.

This receptor carries the CDR3 CASSLVGVLSGANVLTF. Here is the DNA: TGTGCCAGCAGCTTAGTTGGGGTCCTATCTGGGGCCAACGTCCTGACTTTC. The chain employs TRBV7-9 and TRBJ2-6, with the D gene not clear enough to name. From cysteine to phenylalanine, the CDR3 is 17 amino acids long. Here the CDR3 DNA is all that survives: 51 bases in frame from base 1. V and J lose 1 base and 1 base, and a span of 11 bases separates them. The germline V gene (reference sequence) gives CDR1 as SEHNR and CDR2 as FQNEAQ.